This TCR beta chain emerged from a study of T cell responses to AZD1222 COVID-19 vaccine. Study-level results: Clonal diversity was possibly underestimated, and the donors were mostly white British, with more females. Only 5 to 7 individuals given AZD1222 were seropositive at baseline. Dominant CD4 TCR responses targeted spike regions 160-218 and 743-854. Close to half of spike-specific TCRs reportedly recognize unmutated variant regions.

The repertoire was sequenced with immunoSEQ multiplex PCR; TCRdb's copy has only in-frame clones and lacks some. Of some 25,000 clones listed, around 86% are singletons. As concerns this clone: The antigen is unknown.

This clonotype was sampled from an adult who received the AZD1222 COVID-19 vaccine. The starting material was peripheral blood, obtained 28 days after the second AZD1222 dose.

CDR3 sequence: CASSPQDRSYEQYF. The CDR3 nucleotides are TGTGCCAGCTCACCACAGGACCGGTCCTACGAGCAGTACTTC. The rearrangement uses TRBV18 and TRBJ2-7; D remains ambiguous. From germline, CDR1 is KGHSH and CDR2 LQKENI. This CDR3 region has 14 residues. The V end lost 1 base, the J end lost 1 base, and 8 bases lay between the germline ends. The whole variable domain, remainder taken from reference TRBV18 and TRBJ2-7, is NAGVMQNPRHLVRRRGQEARLRCSPMKGHSHVYWYRQLPEEGLKFMVYLQKENIIDESGMPKERFSAEFPKEGPSILRIQQVVRGDSAAYFCASSPQDRSYEQYFGPGTRLTVT.